This TCR beta chain was obtained from a study of T cells in localized non-small cell lung cancer. Study-level points and caveats: Uninvolved adjacent lung had higher T cell clonality than tumor and all other tissues.

This clone was detected a few times. Antigen: not known. Trimming took off 6 bases at V and 5 bases at J, with 27 bases between the two ends. CDR1 is SGHTA, CDR2 FQGNSA, per germline. The CDR3 covers 18 residues. TCRdb's copy holds only in-frame clones and misses some; the assay was immunoSEQ multiplex PCR. The sample contains roughly 71,000 clones, roughly 90% of which appear only once. The sequence was collected from a male donor at least 60 years old with stage III squamous cell lung carcinoma. The chain has TRBV7-2 and TRBJ2-3; D unresolved. This material consisted of peripheral blood, taken before any cancer treatment. CDR3 bases: TGTGCCAGCAGTCTAGGTCCTCGGGTCTCTTGGTGGGGAGATACGCAGTATTTT. It translates to CASSLGPRVSWWGDTQYF.